This T cell receptor (beta chain) was identified during a study of control samples from healthy donors and cancer patients (dated by TCRdb to the early 2020s). A remark on this clone: Its antigen specificity is not known. No quality values exist for individual bases; no much larger clone is one base distant.

Library preparation was by the immunoSEQ multiplex PCR assay. Sourced from immuneACCESS, this table was stored by TCRdb with only in-frame sequences that have V and J called. A share of the clones is absent; for the studies checked, an unresolved V gene accounts for under half, and the remainder has no known explanation. The sample contains 150,000 or so clones, roughly 93% of them found a single time. The ten largest clones represent 5% to 7% of the sample. CDR1 and CDR2, looked up from the germline V gene, are SGHVS and FQNEAQ. V drops 5 bases and J drops 5 bases, leaving 21 bases in between. Including cysteine and phenylalanine, the CDR3 has 17 amino acids. Only the CDR3 region is kept as DNA, spanning 51 bases read in frame from base 1.

The receptor's source is a man aged 18-30 years in good health. The chain is assembled from TRBV7-8 and TRBJ2-2, with the D segment identity uncertain. Sequencing input: blood. The CDR3 reads as follows: CASSPYIGTVITGELFF. The DNA sequence is as follows: TGTGCCAGCAGCCCCTATATCGGAACCGTTATTACCGGGGAGCTGTTTTTT.